Sequencing of this T cell receptor beta chain was carried out in a study of blood T cell repertoires in COVID-19 (dated by TCRdb to the early 2020s). A note on the overall study: Samples covering the acute and convalescent phases of COVID-19 were provided by collaborators in the United States, Italy and Spain. HLA class I and class II types, where available, came from metadata supplied by the sample provider rather than from assay-based typing. The material from the prospective study consisted of cDNA or gDNA derived from T cells, B-cell-depleted T cells, or PBMCs. A de-identified subject ID, COVID-19 status, age in years and sex were almost always included in the sample metadata. Deeply sampled blood TCRbeta repertoires from subjects exposed to, actively infected with, or recovered from COVID-19 were included in the dataset. The repertoires were made available in a free public database intended to serve as a resource for research on the immune response to SARS-CoV-2. Samples came from the ongoing ImmuneRACE study (first 160 participants) plus 1,254 subjects from 6 global collaborators. The paper as a whole reports these results and caveats: Clinical and demographic metadata were provided uncurated, with the amount varying by source and participant.

TCRbeta CDR3 regions were amplified from genomic DNA by means of the immunoSEQ Assay, a bias-controlled multiplex PCR. The authors processed their data as follows. Nucleated cell counts per sample were estimated from amplification of reference gene primers within the assay. Sequence reads were collapsed and filtered to measure the absolute abundance of every unique TCRbeta CDR3 rearrangement. For each sample, productive Simpson clonality was calculated by taking the square root of Simpson's diversity index across productive rearrangements. Sourced from immuneACCESS, this table was stored by TCRdb with only in-frame sequences that have V and J called. A share of the clones is absent; for the studies checked, an unresolved V gene accounts for under half, and the remainder has no known explanation. That table supplies the V and J calls and clone size; D and trimming were determined from the DNA. Recorded for this sample are a few hundred thousand clones; less than 85% of them occurred a single time. About 3.4% of the sample lies in the top ten.

Whole blood was collected in K2EDTA tubes by collaborating institutions according to the institutions' own protocols. For TCRbeta analysis, collaborator samples were shipped as frozen whole blood, as isolated PBMCs, or as DNA extracted from either sample type. About this clone itself: The specificity of this receptor is unknown. No per-base quality is available; no much larger clone lies one base away.

The CDR3 contains 14 residues, cysteine and phenylalanine counted. The CDR3 DNA has 42 bases and is translated from base 1. CDR1 is given as MNHNY and CDR2 as SVGAGI, both from the germline V gene (reference sequence). At the junction V is shortened by 0 bases and J by 10 bases, with 10 bases in between. The sequence is built from TRBV6-6 and TRBJ1-6; no confident D gene assignment can be made. Material: peripheral blood. This clonotype originated in a woman under 30 with acute or convalescent COVID-19. The DNA reads TGTGCCAGCAGTTACTCCGGGATCGGATCACCCCTCCACTTT. Translation gives CASSYSGIGSPLHF.